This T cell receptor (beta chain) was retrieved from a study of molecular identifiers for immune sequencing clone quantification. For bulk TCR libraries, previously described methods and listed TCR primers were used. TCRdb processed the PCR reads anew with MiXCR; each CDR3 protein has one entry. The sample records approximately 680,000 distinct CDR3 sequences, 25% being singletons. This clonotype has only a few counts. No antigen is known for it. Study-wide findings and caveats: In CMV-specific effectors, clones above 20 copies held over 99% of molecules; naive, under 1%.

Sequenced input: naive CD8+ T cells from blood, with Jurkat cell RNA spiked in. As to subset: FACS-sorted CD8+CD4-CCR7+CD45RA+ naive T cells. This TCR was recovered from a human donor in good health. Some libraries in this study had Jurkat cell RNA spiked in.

The CDR3 nucleotides are TGTGCCAGCAGTGACTGGATCGCAGGGGATATGGAGACCCAGTACTTC. It yields the protein CASSDWIAGDMETQYF. The chain links TRBV6-1 to TRBJ2-5, with D perhaps TRBD1 (6 bases). CDR1 is MNHNS and CDR2 is SASEGT in the germline V gene. V was cut by 3 bases and J by 5 bases, with 19 bases left in between. The CDR3 consists of 16 residues.